This T cell receptor beta chain was obtained from a study of technical replicates of blood from several donors. This table comes from immunoSEQ multiplex PCR, and its TCRdb copy is limited to in-frame clones, with some not included. Counted here are over 80,000 clones, about 96% occurring once; the ten biggest clones make up approximately 0.33%. Germline V gene data show CDR1 as SEHNR and CDR2 as FQNEAQ (reference sequence). V lost 2 bases to trimming and J lost 6 bases; unmatched junction nucleotides: 14. The CDR3 contains 17 residues. This chain links TRBV7-9 with TRBJ2-7, with 9 bases that match TRBD1. This receptor was taken from a human donor in good health. Specimen: T cells isolated from PBMCs. The CDR3 here is CASSLSSPGTGLGEQYF. For the CDR3, the DNA is TGTGCCAGCAGCTTATCCTCCCCCGGGACAGGGCTGGGCGAGCAGTACTTC.